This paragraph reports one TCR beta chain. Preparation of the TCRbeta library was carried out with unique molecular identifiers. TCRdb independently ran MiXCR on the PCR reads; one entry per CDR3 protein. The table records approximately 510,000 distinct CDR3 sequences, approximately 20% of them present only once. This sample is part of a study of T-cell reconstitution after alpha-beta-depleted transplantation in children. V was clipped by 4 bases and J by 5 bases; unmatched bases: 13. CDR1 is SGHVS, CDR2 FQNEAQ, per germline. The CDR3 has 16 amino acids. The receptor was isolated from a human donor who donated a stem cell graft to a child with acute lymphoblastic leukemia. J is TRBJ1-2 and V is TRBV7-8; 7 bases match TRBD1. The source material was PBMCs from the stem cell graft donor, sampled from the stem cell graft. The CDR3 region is CASSSWDSESGYGYTF. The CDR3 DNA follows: TGTGCCAGCAGCTCATGGGACAGCGAAAGCGGTTATGGCTACACCTTC.